This entry lists 4 T cell receptor beta chains sequenced from one sample in a study of control samples from healthy donors and cancer patients. The method was immunoSEQ multiplex PCR; TCRdb's version includes in-frame clones alone and lacks a portion of them. This table holds some 130,000 clones, 90% found once. Material: blood. The receptors shown here come from a young man in good health.

The chain couples TRBV7-2 to TRBJ2-1; TRBD2 aligns across 8 bases. The CDR3 spans 16 residues. Germline assignment: CDR1 SGHTA and CDR2 FQGNSA. V was clipped by 4 bases and J by 4 bases; unmatched bases: 9. CDR3 loop: CASSWGWASGYNEQFF. CDR3 in DNA: TGTGCCAGCAGCTGGGGTTGGGCTAGCGGGTACAATGAGCAGTTCTTC.

This rearrangement joins TRBV4-3 to TRBJ2-2; 10 nucleotides align to TRBD2. The CDR3 covers 15 residues. From germline, CDR1 is LGHNA and CDR2 YSLEER. V lost 6 bases and J lost 0; bases outside the gene matches: 1. The CDR3: CASSTSGTNTGELFF. The DNA of the CDR3 is TGCGCCAGCAGTACTAGCGGGACGAACACCGGGGAGCTGTTTTTT.

This sequence joins TRBV9 and TRBJ1-6, with 8 nucleotides matching TRBD1. This CDR3 comprises 14 residues. Trimming removed 7 bases from V and 6 bases from J; junction bases left unmatched: 6. Germline lookup yields CDR1 SGDLS and CDR2 YYNGEE. This CDR3 reads CASDQGASNSPLHF. CDR3 sequence (DNA): TGTGCCAGCGACCAGGGGGCGTCTAATTCACCCCTCCACTTT.

The rearrangement joins TRBV6-5 to TRBJ1-4; 10 bases are shared with TRBD1. With 9 bases clipped from V and 3 bases from J, the junction kept 4 bases outside the gene matches. The CDR3 has 14 amino acids. Germline loops: CDR1 MNHEY, CDR2 SVGAGI. CDR3 in amino acids: CASRDRGANEKLFF. In DNA form, the CDR3 reads TGTGCCAGTAGGGACAGGGGCGCTAATGAAAAACTGTTTTTT.